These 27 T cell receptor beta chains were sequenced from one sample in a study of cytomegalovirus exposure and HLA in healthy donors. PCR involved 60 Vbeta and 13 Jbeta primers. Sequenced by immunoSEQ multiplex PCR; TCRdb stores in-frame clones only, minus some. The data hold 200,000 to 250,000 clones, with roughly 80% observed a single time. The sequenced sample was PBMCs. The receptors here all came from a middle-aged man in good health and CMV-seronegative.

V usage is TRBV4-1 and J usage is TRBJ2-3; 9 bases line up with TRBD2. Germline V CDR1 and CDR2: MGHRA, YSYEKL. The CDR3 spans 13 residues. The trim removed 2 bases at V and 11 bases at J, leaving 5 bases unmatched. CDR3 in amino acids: CASSQLKAGGQYF. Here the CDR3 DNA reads TGCGCCAGCAGCCAACTTAAAGCGGGAGGGCAGTATTTT.

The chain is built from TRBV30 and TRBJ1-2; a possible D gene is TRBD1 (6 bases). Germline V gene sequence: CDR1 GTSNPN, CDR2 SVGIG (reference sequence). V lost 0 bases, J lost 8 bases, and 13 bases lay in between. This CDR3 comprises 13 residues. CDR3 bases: TGTGCCTGGAGTGTAAGGGACACAGGAGGCTACACCTTC. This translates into CAWSVRDTGGYTF. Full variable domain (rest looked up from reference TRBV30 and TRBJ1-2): SQTIHQWPATLVQPVGSPLSLECTVEGTSNPNLYWYRQAAGRGLQLLFYSVGIGQISSEVPQNLSASRPQDRQFILSSKKLLLSDSGFYLCAWSVRDTGGYTFGSGTRLTVV.

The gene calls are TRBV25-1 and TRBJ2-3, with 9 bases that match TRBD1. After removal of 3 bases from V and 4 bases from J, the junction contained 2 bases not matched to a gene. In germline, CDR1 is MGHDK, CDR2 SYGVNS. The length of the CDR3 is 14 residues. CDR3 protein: CASSEWTGADTQYF. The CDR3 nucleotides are TGTGCCAGCAGTGAGTGGACAGGGGCAGATACGCAGTATTTT.

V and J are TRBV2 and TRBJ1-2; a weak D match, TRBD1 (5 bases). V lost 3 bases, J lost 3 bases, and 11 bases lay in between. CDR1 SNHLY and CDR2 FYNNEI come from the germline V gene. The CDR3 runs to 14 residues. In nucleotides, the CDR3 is TGTGCCAGCAGTGATCCCAGGGTGGACTATGGCTACACCTTC. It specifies CASSDPRVDYGYTF.

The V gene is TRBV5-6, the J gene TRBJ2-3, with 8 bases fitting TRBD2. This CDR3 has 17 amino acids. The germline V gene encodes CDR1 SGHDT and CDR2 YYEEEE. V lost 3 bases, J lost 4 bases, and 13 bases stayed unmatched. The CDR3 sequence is CASSYMPGLGSADTQYF. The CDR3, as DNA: TGTGCCAGCAGCTATATGCCGGGACTAGGATCAGCAGATACGCAGTATTTT.

CDR3 sequence (DNA): TGTGCCAGTAGTCCCGGGGACTCCTACAATGAGCAGTTCTTC. Its protein product is CASSPGDSYNEQFF. This sequence joins TRBV19 and TRBJ2-1, with D possibly being TRBD2 (5 bases). Per germline, CDR1 LNHDA and CDR2 SQIVND (reference sequence). CDR3 length: 14 amino acids. The germline V and J ends were trimmed by 5 bases and 0 bases, with 8 bases remaining between them.

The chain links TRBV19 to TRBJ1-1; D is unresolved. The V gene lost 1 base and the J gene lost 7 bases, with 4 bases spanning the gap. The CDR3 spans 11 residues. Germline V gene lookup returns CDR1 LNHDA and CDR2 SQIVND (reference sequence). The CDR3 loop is CASSIGVEAFF. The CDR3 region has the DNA TGTGCCAGTAGTATAGGAGTTGAAGCTTTCTTT. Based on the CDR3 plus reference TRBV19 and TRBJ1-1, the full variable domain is DGGITQSPKYLFRKEGQNVTLSCEQNLNHDAMYWYRQDPGQGLRLIYYSQIVNDFQKGDIAEGYSVSREKKESFPLTVTSAQKNPTAFYLCASSIGVEAFFGQGTRLTVV.

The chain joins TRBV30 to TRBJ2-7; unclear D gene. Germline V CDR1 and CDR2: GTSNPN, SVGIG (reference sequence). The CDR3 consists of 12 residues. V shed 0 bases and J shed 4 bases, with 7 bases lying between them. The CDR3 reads CAWSVRDYEQYF. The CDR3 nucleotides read TGTGCCTGGAGTGTAAGAGATTACGAGCAGTACTTC.

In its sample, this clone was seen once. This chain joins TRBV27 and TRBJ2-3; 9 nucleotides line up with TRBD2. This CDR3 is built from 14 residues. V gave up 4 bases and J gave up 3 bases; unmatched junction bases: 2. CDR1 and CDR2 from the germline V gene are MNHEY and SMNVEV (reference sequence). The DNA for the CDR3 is TGTGCCAGCAGTTGGACTAGCGAGACAGATACGCAGTATTTT. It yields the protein CASSWTSETDTQYF.

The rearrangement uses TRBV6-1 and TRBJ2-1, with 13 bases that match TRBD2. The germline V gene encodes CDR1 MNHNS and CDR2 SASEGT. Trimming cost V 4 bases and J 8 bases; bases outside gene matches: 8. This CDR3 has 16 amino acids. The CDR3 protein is CASSGETSGRSDEQFF. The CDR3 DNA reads TGTGCCAGCAGTGGGGAGACTAGCGGGAGGTCGGATGAGCAGTTCTTC.

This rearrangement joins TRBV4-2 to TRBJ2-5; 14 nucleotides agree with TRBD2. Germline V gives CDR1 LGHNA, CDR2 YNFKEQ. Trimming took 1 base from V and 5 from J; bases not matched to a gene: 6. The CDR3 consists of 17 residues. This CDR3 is CASSQGGLAGVGETQYF. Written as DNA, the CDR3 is TGTGCCAGCAGCCAAGGGGGACTAGCGGGAGTAGGGGAGACCCAGTACTTC.

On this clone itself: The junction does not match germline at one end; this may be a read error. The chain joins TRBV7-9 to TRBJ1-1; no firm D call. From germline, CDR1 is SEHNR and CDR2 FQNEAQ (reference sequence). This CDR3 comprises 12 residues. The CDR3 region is CSSSPGNTEAFF. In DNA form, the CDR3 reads TGTTCCAGCAGCCCGGGGAACACTGAAGCTTTCTTT.

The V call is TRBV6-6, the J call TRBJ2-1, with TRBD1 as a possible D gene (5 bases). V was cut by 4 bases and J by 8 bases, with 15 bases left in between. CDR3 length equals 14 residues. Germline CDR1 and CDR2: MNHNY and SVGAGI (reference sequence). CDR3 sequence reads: CASSSRQGIHEQFF. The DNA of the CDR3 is TGTGCCAGCAGTTCTAGGCAGGGAATCCATGAGCAGTTCTTC.

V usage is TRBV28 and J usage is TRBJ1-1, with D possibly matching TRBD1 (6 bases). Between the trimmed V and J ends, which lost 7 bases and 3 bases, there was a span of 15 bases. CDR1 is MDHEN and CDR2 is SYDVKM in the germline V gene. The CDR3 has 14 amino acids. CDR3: CASMRGGGDTEAFF. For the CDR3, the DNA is TGTGCCAGCATGAGAGGGGGAGGGGACACTGAAGCTTTCTTT. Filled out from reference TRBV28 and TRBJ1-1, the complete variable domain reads DVKVTQSSRYLVKRTGEKVFLECVQDMDHENMFWYRQDPGLGLRLIYFSYDVKMKEKGDIPEGYSVSREKKERFSLILESASTNQTSMYLCASMRGGGDTEAFFGQGTRLTVV.

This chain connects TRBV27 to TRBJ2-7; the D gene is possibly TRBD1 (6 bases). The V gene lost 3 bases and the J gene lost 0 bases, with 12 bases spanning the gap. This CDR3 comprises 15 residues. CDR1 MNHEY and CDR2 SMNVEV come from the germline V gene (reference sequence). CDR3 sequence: CASSFIPDSSYEQYF. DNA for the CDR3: TGTGCCAGCAGTTTTATTCCGGACAGCTCCTACGAGCAGTACTTC.

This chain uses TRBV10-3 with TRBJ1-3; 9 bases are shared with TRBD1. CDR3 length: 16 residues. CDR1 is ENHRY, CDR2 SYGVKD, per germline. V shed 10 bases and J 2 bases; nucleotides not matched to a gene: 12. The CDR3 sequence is CATQKPGQGPGNTIYF. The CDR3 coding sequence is TGTGCCACCCAGAAGCCGGGACAGGGACCTGGAAACACCATATATTTT.

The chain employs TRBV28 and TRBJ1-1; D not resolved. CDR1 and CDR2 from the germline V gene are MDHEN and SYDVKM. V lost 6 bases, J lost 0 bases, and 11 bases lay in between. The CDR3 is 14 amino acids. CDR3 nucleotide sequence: TGTGCCAGCAGAAACGGGGATTTGAACACTGAAGCTTTCTTT. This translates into CASRNGDLNTEAFF. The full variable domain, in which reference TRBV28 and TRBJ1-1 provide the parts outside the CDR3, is DVKVTQSSRYLVKRTGEKVFLECVQDMDHENMFWYRQDPGLGLRLIYFSYDVKMKEKGDIPEGYSVSREKKERFSLILESASTNQTSMYLCASRNGDLNTEAFFGQGTRLTVV.

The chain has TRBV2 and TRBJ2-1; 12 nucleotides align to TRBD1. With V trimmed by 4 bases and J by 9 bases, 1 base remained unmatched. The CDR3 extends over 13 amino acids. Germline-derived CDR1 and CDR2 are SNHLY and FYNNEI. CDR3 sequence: CASSGDRGREQFF. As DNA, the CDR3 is TGTGCCAGCAGTGGGGACAGGGGGCGTGAGCAGTTCTTC.

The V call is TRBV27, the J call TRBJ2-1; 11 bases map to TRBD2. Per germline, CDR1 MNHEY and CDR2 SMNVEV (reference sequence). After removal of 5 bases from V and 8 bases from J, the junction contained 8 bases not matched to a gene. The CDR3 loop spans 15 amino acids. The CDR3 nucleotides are TGTGCCAGCAGTAATAGCGGGGGGGTCGTGTATGAGCAGTTCTTC. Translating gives CASSNSGGVVYEQFF.

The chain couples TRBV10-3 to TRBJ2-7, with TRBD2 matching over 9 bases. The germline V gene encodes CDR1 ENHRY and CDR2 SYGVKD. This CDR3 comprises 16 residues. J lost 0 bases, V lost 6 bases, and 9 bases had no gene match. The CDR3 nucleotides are TGTGCCATCAGCGACCCAAGCGGGGGGAGCTCCTACGAGCAGTACTTC. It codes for CAISDPSGGSSYEQYF.

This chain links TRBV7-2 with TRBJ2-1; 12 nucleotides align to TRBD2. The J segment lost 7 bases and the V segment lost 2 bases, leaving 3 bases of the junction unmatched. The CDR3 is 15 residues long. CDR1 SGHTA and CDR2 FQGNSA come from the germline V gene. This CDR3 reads CASSLIGLAGNEQFF. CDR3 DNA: TGTGCCAGCAGCTTAATAGGACTAGCGGGAAATGAGCAGTTCTTC.

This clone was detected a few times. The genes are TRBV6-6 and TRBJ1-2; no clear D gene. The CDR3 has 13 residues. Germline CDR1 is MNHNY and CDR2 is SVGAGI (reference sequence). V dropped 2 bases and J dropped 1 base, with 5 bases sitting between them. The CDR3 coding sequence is TGTGCCAGCAGTTACGCGAATAACTATGGCTACACCTTC. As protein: CASSYANNYGYTF.

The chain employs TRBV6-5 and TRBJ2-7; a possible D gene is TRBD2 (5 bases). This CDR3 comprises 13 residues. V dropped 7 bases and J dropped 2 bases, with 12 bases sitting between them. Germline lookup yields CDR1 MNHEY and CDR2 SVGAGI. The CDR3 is CASTSRTAYEQYF. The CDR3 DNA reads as TGTGCCAGCACTTCAAGGACTGCCTACGAGCAGTACTTC.

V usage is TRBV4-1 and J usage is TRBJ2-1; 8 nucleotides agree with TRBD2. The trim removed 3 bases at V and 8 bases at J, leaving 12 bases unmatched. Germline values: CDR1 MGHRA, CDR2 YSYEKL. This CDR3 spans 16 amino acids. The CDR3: CASSQLLAGPGDEQFF. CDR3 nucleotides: TGCGCCAGCAGCCAGTTATTAGCGGGACCCGGAGATGAGCAGTTCTTC.

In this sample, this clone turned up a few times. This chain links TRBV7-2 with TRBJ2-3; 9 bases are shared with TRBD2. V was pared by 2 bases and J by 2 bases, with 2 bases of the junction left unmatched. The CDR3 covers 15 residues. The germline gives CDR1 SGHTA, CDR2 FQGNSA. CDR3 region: CASSLLAGFTDTQYF. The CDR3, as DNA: TGTGCCAGCAGCTTACTAGCGGGGTTCACAGATACGCAGTATTTT.

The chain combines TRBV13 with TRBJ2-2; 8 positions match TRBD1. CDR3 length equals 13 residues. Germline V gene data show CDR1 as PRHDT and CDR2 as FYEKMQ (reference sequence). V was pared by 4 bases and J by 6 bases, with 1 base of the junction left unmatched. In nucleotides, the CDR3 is TGTGCCAGCAGCTGGACAGGGTCCGGGGAGCTGTTTTTT. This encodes CASSWTGSGELFF. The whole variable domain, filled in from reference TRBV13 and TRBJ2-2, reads AAGVIQSPRHLIKEKRETATLKCYPIPRHDTVYWYQQGPGQDPQFLISFYEKMQSDKGSIPDRFSAQQFSDYHSELNMSSLELGDSALYFCASSWTGSGELFFGEGSRLTVL.

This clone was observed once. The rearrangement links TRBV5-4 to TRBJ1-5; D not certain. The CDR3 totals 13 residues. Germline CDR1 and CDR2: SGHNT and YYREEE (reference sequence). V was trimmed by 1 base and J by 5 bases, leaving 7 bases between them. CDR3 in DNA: TGTGCCAGCAGCTTGTACGGTGATCAGCCCCAGCATTTT. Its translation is CASSLYGDQPQHF.